The entry that follows covers one T cell receptor (beta chain) sequence. The data belong to a study of blood T cell repertoires in COVID-19. The assay was immunoSEQ multiplex PCR, and TCRdb's table has in-frame clones only and misses some. Found here are under 250,000 clones, 86% of them singletons; the top ten hold around 1.7%. This CDR3 contains 14 residues. The ends were cut back, 3 bases at V and 4 bases at J, with 11 bases in the middle. Germline V lookup: CDR1 LNHDA, CDR2 SQIVND (reference sequence). The origin of this receptor is an older woman who had recovered from COVID-19. V and J are TRBV19 and TRBJ2-3, with D possibly being TRBD2 (5 bases). The sequencing sample was made of peripheral blood. The CDR3 loop reads CASSMGAGADTQYF. CDR3 coding DNA: TGTGCCAGTAGTATGGGTGCCGGGGCAGATACGCAGTATTTT.